These 16 T cell receptor beta chains came from one sample sequenced in a study of T-cell reconstitution after alpha-beta-depleted transplantation in children. Using unique molecular identifiers, the investigators prepared the TCRbeta library. TCRdb processed the PCR reads anew with MiXCR; each CDR3 protein has one entry. The repertoire consists of 140,000 or so distinct CDR3 sequences, with about 9% occurring once and the leading ten covering around 18%. Sequencing was performed on PBMCs, mostly from graft donor cells, taken 180 days after TCRalphabeta/CD19-depleted stem cell transplant. The receptors were sampled from a female patient aged 2-10 years who had a stem cell transplant for congenital amegakaryocytic thrombocytopenia, so the T cells may come from the graft donor.

This chain's CDR3 is CASSLHGSPYNEQFF. DNA of the CDR3: TGTGCCAGCAGCTTACACGGGAGCCCCTACAATGAGCAGTTCTTC. The chain carries TRBV7-3 and TRBJ2-1; tentative D call: TRBD2 (6 bases). This CDR3 region has 15 residues. Trimming removed 2 bases at V and 2 bases at J, with 10 bases between. From germline, CDR1 is SGHTA and CDR2 FQGTGA.

Of note for this clonotype: This could be a read error, since a much larger clone is one nucleotide away. The chain links TRBV4-2 to TRBJ2-4; TRBD2 might be the D (6 bases). The CDR3 extends over 19 amino acids. Per the germline V gene, CDR1 is LGHNA and CDR2 is YNFKEQ. The CDR3 sequence is CASSQSGRSVKLAKNSQYF. CDR3 DNA sequence: TGTGCCAGCAGCCAAAGTGGACGTTCGGTAAAACTAGCCAAAAACAGTCAGTACTTC.

Only a few counts were recorded for this clonotype. V is TRBV20-1 and J is TRBJ2-7, with D hard to call. V was shortened by 1 base and J by 2 bases, with 12 bases between the two germline ends. The CDR3 is made up of 14 amino acids. Germline values: CDR1 DFQATT, CDR2 SNEGSKA (reference sequence). The CDR3 is CSARVSVSPYEQYF. The CDR3 bases are TGCAGTGCTAGAGTATCAGTGTCCCCCTACGAGCAGTACTTC.

In this sample, this clonotype turned up many times. This CDR3 reads CSARQPGLAGAGSYNEQFF. CDR3 nucleotide sequence: TGCAGTGCTAGGCAACCGGGACTAGCGGGAGCCGGCTCCTACAATGAGCAGTTCTTC. This chain uses TRBV20-1 with TRBJ2-1; 14 bases are shared with TRBD2. Germline assignment: CDR1 DFQATT and CDR2 SNEGSKA (reference sequence). The CDR3 loop spans 19 amino acids. V lost 3 bases, J lost 0 bases, and 10 bases stayed unmatched.

Of note for this clonotype: Being one base from a much bigger clone, this may be a read error. Lacking the conserved final phenylalanine or tryptophan, this CDR3 likely reflects a read error. The chain joins TRBV9 to TRBJ1-6, with TRBD1 as a possible D gene (5 bases). The CDR3 covers 15 residues. V was clipped by 4 bases and J by 10 bases, with 18 bases between them. The germline V gene has CDR1 SGDLS and CDR2 YYNGEE. The CDR3 protein is CASSPLPGRESPLHL. The CDR3, as DNA: TGTGCCAGCAGCCCCCTGCCAGGGAGGGAATCACCCCTCCACCTT.

There are many counts of this clonotype. V and J are TRBV5-1 and TRBJ1-1; 11 nucleotides agree with TRBD1. Germline loops: CDR1 SGHRS, CDR2 YFSETQ. V dropped 4 bases and J dropped 4; count of bases not matched to a gene: 6. CDR3 length: 15 amino acids. CDR3 in amino acids: CASSTGQGAGTEAFF. The CDR3 DNA reads TGCGCCAGCAGCACAGGACAGGGGGCAGGCACTGAAGCTTTCTTT.

The table lists this clonotype with many counts. The chain couples TRBV18 to TRBJ1-3; D unclear. The CDR3 contains 13 residues. Germline V gives CDR1 KGHSH, CDR2 LQKENI. V lost 3 bases and J lost 8, with 11 bases in between. This CDR3 is CASSPNPGDTIYF. DNA for the CDR3: TGTGCCAGCTCACCGAATCCCGGGGACACCATATATTTT.

There are a few counts of this clonotype. The chain employs TRBV20-1 and TRBJ2-1, with 10 bases fitting TRBD1. Looked up from germline, CDR1 is DFQATT and CDR2 is SNEGSKA (reference sequence). The CDR3 spans 14 residues. Unmatched junction bases numbered 5, after V lost 6 bases and J lost 3 bases. In nucleotides, the CDR3 is TGCAGTGCCACCGGGACAGGGGTCTACAATGAGCAGTTCTTC. Protein product: CSATGTGVYNEQFF.

This clonotype came up once. This clone may be a read error of a much larger clone one base away. V and J are TRBV7-9 and TRBJ2-7, with 9 bases identical to TRBD1. Germline V gives CDR1 SEHNR, CDR2 FQNEAQ (reference sequence). This CDR3 is built from 16 residues. CDR3 loop: CASSFPVGTGNYAQYF. The CDR3 bases are TGTGCCAGCAGCTTCCCTGTAGGGACAGGGAACTACGCGCAGTACTTC.

In this sample, this clonotype turned up many times. The rearrangement uses TRBV27 and TRBJ1-6; 7 bases fit TRBD1. CDR1 MNHEY and CDR2 SMNVEV come from the germline V gene (reference sequence). The CDR3 is made up of 16 amino acids. The junction had 4 bases not matched to a gene; V was cut back by 3 bases and J by 2 bases. In DNA form, the CDR3 reads TGTGCCAGCAGTTTCCAGGGGGGTACCTATAATTCACCCCTCCACTTT. It is translated as CASSFQGGTYNSPLHF.

This clonotype was counted ten times or more. The V call is TRBV10-3, the J call TRBJ2-7; D might be TRBD2 (6 bases). The CDR3 is made up of 15 amino acids. The germline gives CDR1 ENHRY, CDR2 SYGVKD. The germline V and J ends were trimmed by 6 bases and 2 bases, with 17 bases remaining between them. The CDR3 spells CAISGAGQPTYEQYF. The CDR3, as DNA: TGTGCCATCAGCGGCGCGGGGCAGCCAACCTACGAGCAGTACTTC.

The chain joins TRBV19 to TRBJ2-7; D gene unclear. The V gene's germline CDR1 is LNHDA and CDR2 SQIVND (reference sequence). There are 14 residues in the CDR3. V shed 10 bases and J shed 0 bases, with 16 bases lying between them. CDR3 in DNA: TGTGCCATGAGCGCCGGGCCACCCTCCTACGAGCAGTACTTC. Encoded protein: CAMSAGPPSYEQYF.

This clonotype was picked up many times. The chain is built from TRBV6-6 and TRBJ2-3, with D perhaps TRBD1 (5 bases). Germline CDR1 and CDR2: MNHNY and SVGAGI (reference sequence). The CDR3 sequence is 11 residues long. The germline V and J ends were trimmed by 6 bases and 6 bases, with 7 bases remaining between them. The CDR3 reads CASRKGDTQYF. In nucleotides, the CDR3 is TGTGCCAGCAGAAAGGGGGATACGCAGTATTTT.

This clonotype was seen repeatedly, ten times or more. The rearrangement uses TRBV25-1 and TRBJ2-1; 12 bases agree with TRBD2. V shed 8 bases and J 0 bases; nucleotides not matched to a gene: 2. Germline assignment: CDR1 MGHDK and CDR2 SYGVNS. CDR3 length: 15 amino acids. CDR3 DNA sequence: TGTGCCAGCGGACTAGCGGGGAGCTCCTACAATGAGCAGTTCTTC. It translates to CASGLAGSSYNEQFF.

Details on this clonotype: Possible read error: a much larger clone is one base away. The V call is TRBV20-1, the J call TRBJ2-7; possible D gene TRBD1, 6 bases. This CDR3 has 12 amino acids. Germline V CDR1 and CDR2: DFQATT, SNEGSKA (reference sequence). The CDR3 region has the DNA TGCAGTGCTAGAACAGGGTCCTACGAGCAGAACTTC. Translated: CSARTGSYEQNF.

The rearrangement joins TRBV4-1 to TRBJ2-5; D could derive from TRBD1 or TRBD2 (5 bases each). Trimming pared 4 bases from V and 4 bases from J, leaving 16 bases between. Germline values: CDR1 MGHRA, CDR2 YSYEKL. The CDR3 has 15 residues. CDR3 region: CASSPQGDPRETQYF. The CDR3 nucleotides read TGCGCCAGCAGCCCCCAGGGAGACCCCAGAGAGACCCAGTACTTC.